This T cell receptor (beta chain) appears in the sequencing data of a study of blood T cell repertoires in COVID-19. About the research overall: Acute and convalescent COVID-19 specimens originated in the United States, Italy and Spain. T cells, B-cell-depleted T cells, or PBMCs provided the cDNA or gDNA that served as material.

Original handling: Reference gene primer amplification in the assay estimated nucleated cell counts. Sequenced by immunoSEQ multiplex PCR; TCRdb stores in-frame clones only, minus some. That table supplies the V and J calls and clone size; D and trimming were determined from the DNA. The sample has 50,000 to 75,000 clones, 70% to 80% seen once; the top ten hold roughly 20%. This CDR3 is built from 13 residues. Germline V gene lookup returns CDR1 MDHEN and CDR2 SYDVKM. Trimming removed 10 bases from V and 4 bases from J; junction bases left unmatched: 8. Sequencing was performed on peripheral blood. The origin of this receptor is a man aged 55 to 69 with acute or convalescent COVID-19. The J gene is TRBJ2-7, the V gene TRBV28; 9 bases fit TRBD2. CDR3 bases: TGTGCCATCCTTAGCGGGAGTACGTACGAGCAGTACTTC. Translated: CAILSGSTYEQYF.